Each of the 5 T cell receptor beta chains below was sequenced from the same sample in a study of blood T cell repertoires in COVID-19. The assay was immunoSEQ multiplex PCR, and TCRdb's table has in-frame clones only and misses some. The sample has a few hundred thousand clones, under 90% seen once; the top ten hold roughly 1.9%. The sample taken for sequencing was peripheral blood. These receptors all come from a woman aged 25 to 39 with COVID-19, enrolled during active disease.

This clone was observed a single time. The chain couples TRBV7-8 to TRBJ2-1, with a weak D call TRBD2 (5 bases). The CDR3 sequence is 16 residues long. CDR1 and CDR2 (germline): SGHVS, FQNEAQ. With 5 bases removed from V and 5 bases from J, the gap between germline ends came to 19 bases. CDR3 nucleotide sequence: TGTGCCAGCAGCCTCACTGGAACCAAGAGGGACAATGAGCAGTTCTTC. It specifies CASSLTGTKRDNEQFF.

The chain links TRBV18 to TRBJ2-1, with 8 bases aligning to TRBD2. Losses at the gene ends were 2 bases for V and 3 bases for J; bases not matched to a gene: 3. CDR1 is KGHSH, CDR2 LQKENI, per germline. The length of the CDR3 is 15 residues. In DNA, the CDR3 is TGTGCCAGCTCACCAGAAGCGGGGGACTACAATGAGCAGTTCTTC. Protein product: CASSPEAGDYNEQFF.

The genes are TRBV7-2 and TRBJ2-1; weak D call: TRBD2 (6 bases). The V end lost 6 bases, the J end lost 0 bases, and 9 bases lay between the germline ends. The CDR3 has 14 residues. In germline, CDR1 is SGHTA, CDR2 FQGNSA. CDR3 in DNA: TGTGCCAGCAGAGGAGGGAGCTCCTACAATGAGCAGTTCTTC. It codes for CASRGGSSYNEQFF.

The count of this clone is one. The genes are TRBV6-5 and TRBJ2-7; no reliable D call. This CDR3 has 14 residues. Trimming left V 2 bases short and J 4 bases short, with 12 bases between. Germline V CDR1 and CDR2: MNHEY, SVGAGI. CDR3 nucleotide sequence: TGTGCCAGCAGTTACCGCGCAAATCCTTACGAGCAGTACTTC. Amino acids: CASSYRANPYEQYF.

This sequence joins TRBV5-5 and TRBJ1-6, with TRBD1 matching 7 bases. Germline V gene lookup returns CDR1 SGHKS and CDR2 YYEKEE (reference sequence). CDR3 size: 17 residues. Trimming cost V 7 bases and J 1 base; bases outside gene matches: 11. This CDR3 reads CASRPWTGGSYNSPLHF. Here the CDR3 DNA reads TGTGCCAGCCGACCTTGGACAGGCGGGTCCTATAATTCACCCCTCCACTTT.